This T cell receptor beta chain appears in the sequencing data of a study of identical twins. Whole-study findings and limits: Analyses of zero insertions could, in part, be confounded by invariant MAIT and iNKT cells.

CDR3 length: 17 amino acids. Losses at the gene ends were 2 bases for V and 5 bases for J; bases not matched to a gene: 13. CDR1 is KGHSH and CDR2 is LQKENI in the germline V gene. Via MiXCR, TCRdb re-called the 5' RACE reads, giving one row per CDR3 protein. The repertoire includes hundreds of thousands of distinct CDR3 sequences, just over 7% of them detected once, and 1.5% to 2% sits in the top ten. This clonotype showed up many times. The antigen is not known. The sample was also linked to a second study, of yellow fever vaccine responses in identical twins.

The sample consisted of PBMCs. The sequence was obtained from a woman under 30 in good health. The J gene is TRBJ2-3, the V gene TRBV18; 7 bases are shared with TRBD2. CDR3 DNA: TGTGCCAGCTCACCATTTAGCTCCGCGGGAGAGAAAGATACGCAGTATTTT. It encodes CASSPFSSAGEKDTQYF.